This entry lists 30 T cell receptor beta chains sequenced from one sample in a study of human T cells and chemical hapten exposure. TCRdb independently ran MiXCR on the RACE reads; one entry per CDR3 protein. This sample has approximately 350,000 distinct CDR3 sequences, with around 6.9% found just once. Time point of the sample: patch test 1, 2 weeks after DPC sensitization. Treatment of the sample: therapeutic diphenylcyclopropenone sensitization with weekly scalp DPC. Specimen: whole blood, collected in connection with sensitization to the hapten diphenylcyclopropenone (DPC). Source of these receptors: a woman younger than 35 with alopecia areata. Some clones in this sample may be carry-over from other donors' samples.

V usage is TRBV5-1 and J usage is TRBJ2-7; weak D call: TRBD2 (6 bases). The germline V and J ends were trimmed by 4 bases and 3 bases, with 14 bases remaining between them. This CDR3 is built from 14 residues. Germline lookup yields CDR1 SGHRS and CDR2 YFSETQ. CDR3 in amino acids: CASSVRTTIYEQYF. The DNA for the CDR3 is TGCGCCAGCAGCGTCCGGACTACAATCTACGAGCAGTACTTC.

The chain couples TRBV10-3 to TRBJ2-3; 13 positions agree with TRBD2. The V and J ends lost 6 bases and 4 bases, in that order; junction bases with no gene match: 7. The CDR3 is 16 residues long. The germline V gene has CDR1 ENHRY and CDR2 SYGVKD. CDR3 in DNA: TGTGCCATCAGACCCGGACTAGCGGGGGAGGCAGATACGCAGTATTTT. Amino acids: CAIRPGLAGEADTQYF.

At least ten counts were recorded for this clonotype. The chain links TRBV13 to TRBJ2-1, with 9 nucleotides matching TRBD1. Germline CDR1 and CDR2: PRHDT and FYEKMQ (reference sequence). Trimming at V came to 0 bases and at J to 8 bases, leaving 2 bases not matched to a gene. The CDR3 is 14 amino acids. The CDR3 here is CASSLGTGGHEQFF. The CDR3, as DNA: TGTGCCAGCAGCTTAGGGACAGGGGGTCATGAGCAGTTCTTC.

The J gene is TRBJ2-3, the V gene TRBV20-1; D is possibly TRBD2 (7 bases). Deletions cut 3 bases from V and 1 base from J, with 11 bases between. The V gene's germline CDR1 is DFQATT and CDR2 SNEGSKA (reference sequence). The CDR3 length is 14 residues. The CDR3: CSARAGARTDTQYF. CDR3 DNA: TGCAGTGCTAGGGCGGGGGCGCGCACAGATACGCAGTATTTT.

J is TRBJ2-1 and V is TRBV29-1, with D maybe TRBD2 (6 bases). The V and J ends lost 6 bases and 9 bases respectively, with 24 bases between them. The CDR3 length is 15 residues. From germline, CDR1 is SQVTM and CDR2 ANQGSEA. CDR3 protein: CSVTAGTSPLGEQFF. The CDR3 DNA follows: TGCAGCGTAACGGCCGGGACTTCGCCCCTTGGTGAGCAGTTCTTC.

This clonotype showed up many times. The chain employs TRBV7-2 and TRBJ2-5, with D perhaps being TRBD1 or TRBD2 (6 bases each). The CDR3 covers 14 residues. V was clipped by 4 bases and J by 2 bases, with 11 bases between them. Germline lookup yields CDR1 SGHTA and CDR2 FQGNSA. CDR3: CASSSDSGQETQYF. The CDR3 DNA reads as TGTGCCAGCAGCTCGGACAGCGGGCAAGAGACCCAGTACTTC.

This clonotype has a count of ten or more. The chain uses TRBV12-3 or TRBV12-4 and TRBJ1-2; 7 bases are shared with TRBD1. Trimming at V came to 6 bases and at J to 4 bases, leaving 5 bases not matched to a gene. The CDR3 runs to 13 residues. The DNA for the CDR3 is TGTGCCAGCAGCCAAGGGGGCAGCTATGGCTACACCTTC. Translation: CASSQGGSYGYTF.

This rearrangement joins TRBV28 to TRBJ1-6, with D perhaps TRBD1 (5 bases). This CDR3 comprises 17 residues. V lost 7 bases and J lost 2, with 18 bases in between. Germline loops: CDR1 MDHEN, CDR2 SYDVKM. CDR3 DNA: TGTGCCAGCATTCCTTGGGACTCCCGGGCCTATAATTCACCCCTCCACTTT. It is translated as CASIPWDSRAYNSPLHF.

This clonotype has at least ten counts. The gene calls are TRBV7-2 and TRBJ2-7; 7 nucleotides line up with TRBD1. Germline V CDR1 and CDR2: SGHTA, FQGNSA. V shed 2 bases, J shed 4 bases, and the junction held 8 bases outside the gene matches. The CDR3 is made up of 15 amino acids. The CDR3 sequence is CASSLNVGQRYEQYF. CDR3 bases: TGTGCCAGCAGCTTAAATGTGGGACAGAGGTACGAGCAGTACTTC.

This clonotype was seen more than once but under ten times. CDR3 sequence: CASSPGGTSNTEAFF. CDR3 DNA sequence: TGCGCCAGCAGCCCGGGCGGGACATCGAACACTGAAGCTTTCTTT. The J gene is TRBJ1-1, the V gene TRBV5-1, with D maybe TRBD1 (6 bases). This CDR3 has 15 amino acids. Trimming left V 4 bases short and J 1 base short, with 14 bases between. Germline assignment: CDR1 SGHRS and CDR2 YFSETQ.

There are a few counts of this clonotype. CDR3 amino acids: CASSPDRGGYTF. For the CDR3, the DNA is TGTGCCAGCAGCCCCGACAGGGGCGGCTACACCTTC. The gene calls are TRBV14 and TRBJ1-2, with 8 bases matching TRBD1. Germline trimming cut 4 bases from V and 8 bases from J; bases unmatched to any gene: 3. The CDR3 contains 12 residues. Germline V gene data show CDR1 as SGHDN and CDR2 as FVKESK.

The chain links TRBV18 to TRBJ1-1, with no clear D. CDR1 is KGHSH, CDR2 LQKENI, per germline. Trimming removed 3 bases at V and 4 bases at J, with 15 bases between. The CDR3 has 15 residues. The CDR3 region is CASSPQRDRVTEAFF. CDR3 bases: TGTGCCAGCTCACCCCAACGGGATCGCGTCACTGAAGCTTTCTTT.

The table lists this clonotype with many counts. The CDR3 nucleotides are TGTGCCATCAGTGAGAGGCGGGGGGGCGATGAGCAGTTCTTC. Translation: CAISERRGGDEQFF. V and J are TRBV10-3 and TRBJ2-1; 9 nucleotides align to TRBD2. The ends lost 2 bases at V and 8 bases at J; junction bases unmatched: 4. This CDR3 is 14 amino acids long. Germline V gene sequence: CDR1 ENHRY, CDR2 SYGVKD.

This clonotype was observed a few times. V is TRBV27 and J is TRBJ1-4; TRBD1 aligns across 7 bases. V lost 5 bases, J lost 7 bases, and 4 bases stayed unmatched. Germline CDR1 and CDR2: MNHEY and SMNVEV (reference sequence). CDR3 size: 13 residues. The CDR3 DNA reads TGTGCCAGCAGTCCAAACAGGGGTGAAAAACTGTTTTTT. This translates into CASSPNRGEKLFF. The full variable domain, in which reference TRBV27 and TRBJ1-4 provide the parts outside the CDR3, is EAQVTQNPRYLITVTGKKLTVTCSQNMNHEYMSWYRQDPGLGLRQIYYSMNVEVTDKGDVPEGYKVSRKEKRNFPLILESPSPNQTSLYFCASSPNRGEKLFFGSGTQLSVL.

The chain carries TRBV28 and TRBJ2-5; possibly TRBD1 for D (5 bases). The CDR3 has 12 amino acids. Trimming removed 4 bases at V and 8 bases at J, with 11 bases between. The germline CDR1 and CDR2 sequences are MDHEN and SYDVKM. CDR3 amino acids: CASSSGANTQYF. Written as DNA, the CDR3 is TGTGCCAGCAGTTCTGGGGCGAATACCCAGTACTTC.

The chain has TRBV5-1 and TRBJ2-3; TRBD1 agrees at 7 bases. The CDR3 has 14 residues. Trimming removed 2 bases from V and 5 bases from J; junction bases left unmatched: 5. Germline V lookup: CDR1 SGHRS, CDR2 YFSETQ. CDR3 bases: TGCGCCAGCAGCTTTAGACAGGGAGAAGATACGCAGTATTTT. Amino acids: CASSFRQGEDTQYF.

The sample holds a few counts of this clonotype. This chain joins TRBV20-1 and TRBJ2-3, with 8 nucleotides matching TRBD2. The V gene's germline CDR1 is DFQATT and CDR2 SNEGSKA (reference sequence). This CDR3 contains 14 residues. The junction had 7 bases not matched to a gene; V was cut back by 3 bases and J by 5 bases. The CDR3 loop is CSASRGGRGDTQYF. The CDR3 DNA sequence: TGCAGTGCTAGCCGGGGGGGCCGTGGAGATACGCAGTATTTT.

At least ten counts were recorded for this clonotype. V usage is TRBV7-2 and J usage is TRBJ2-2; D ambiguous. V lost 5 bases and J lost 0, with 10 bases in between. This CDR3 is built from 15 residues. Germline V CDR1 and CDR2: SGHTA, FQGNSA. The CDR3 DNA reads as TGTGCCAGCAGCCAAGTAACATCGAACACCGGGGAGCTGTTTTTT. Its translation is CASSQVTSNTGELFF.

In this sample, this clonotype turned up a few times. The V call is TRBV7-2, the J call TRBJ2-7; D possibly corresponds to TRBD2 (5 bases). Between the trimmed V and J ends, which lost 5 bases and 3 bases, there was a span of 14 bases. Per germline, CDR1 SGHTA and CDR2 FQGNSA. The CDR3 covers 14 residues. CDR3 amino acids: CASSPKTGYYEQYF. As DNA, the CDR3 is TGTGCCAGCAGCCCCAAGACGGGATACTACGAGCAGTACTTC. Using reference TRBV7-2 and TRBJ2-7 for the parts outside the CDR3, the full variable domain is GAGVSQSPSNKVTEKGKDVELRCDPISGHTALYWYRQSLGQGLEFLIYFQGNSAPDKSGLPSDRFSAERTGGSVSTLTIQRTQQEDSAVYLCASSPKTGYYEQYFGPGTRLTVT.

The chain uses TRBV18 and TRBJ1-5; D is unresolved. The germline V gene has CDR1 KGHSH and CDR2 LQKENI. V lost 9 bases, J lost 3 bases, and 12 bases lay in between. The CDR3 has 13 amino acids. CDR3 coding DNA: TGTGCCAGTTCAACGGGGATCAATCAGCCCCAGCATTTT. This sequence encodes CASSTGINQPQHF.

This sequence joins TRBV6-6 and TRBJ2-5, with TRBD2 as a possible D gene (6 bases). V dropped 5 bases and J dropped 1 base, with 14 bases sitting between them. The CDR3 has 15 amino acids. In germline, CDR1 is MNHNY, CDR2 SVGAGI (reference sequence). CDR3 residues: CASSTIGTVQETQYF. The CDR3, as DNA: TGTGCCAGCAGTACAATTGGGACTGTCCAAGAGACCCAGTACTTC.

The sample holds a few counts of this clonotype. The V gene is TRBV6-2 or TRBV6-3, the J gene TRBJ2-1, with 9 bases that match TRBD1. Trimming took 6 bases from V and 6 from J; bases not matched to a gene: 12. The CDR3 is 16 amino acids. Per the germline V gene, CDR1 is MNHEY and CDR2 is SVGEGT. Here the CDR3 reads CASSPRGQGTSNEQFF. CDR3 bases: TGTGCCAGCAGCCCGAGGGGACAGGGAACGTCCAATGAGCAGTTCTTC.

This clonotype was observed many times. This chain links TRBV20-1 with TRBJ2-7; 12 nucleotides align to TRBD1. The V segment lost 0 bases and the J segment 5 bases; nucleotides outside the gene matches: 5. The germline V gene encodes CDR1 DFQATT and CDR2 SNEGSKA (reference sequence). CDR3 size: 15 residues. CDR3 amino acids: CSARDAGTGGNEQYF. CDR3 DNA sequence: TGCAGTGCTAGAGATGCCGGGACAGGGGGCAACGAGCAGTACTTC.

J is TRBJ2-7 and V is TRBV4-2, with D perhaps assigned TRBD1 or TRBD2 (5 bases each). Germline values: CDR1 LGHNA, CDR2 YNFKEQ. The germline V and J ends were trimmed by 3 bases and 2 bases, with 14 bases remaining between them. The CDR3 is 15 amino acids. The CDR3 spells CASSQAGTRTYEQYF. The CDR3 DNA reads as TGTGCCAGCAGCCAGGCCGGGACCCGGACCTACGAGCAGTACTTC.

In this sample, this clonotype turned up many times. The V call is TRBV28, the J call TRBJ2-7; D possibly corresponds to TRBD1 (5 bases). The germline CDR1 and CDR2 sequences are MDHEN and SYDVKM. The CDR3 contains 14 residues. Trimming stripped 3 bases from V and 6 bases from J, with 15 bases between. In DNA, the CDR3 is TGTGCCAGCAGTTTGGCTCAGGGTACCTCCGAGCAGTACTTC. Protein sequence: CASSLAQGTSEQYF.

CDR3 amino acids: CASSQEYTRGGGETQYF. The DNA of the CDR3 is TGTGCCAGCAGCCAAGAGTATACGCGGGGGGGAGGAGAGACCCAGTACTTC. The rearrangement uses TRBV4-2 and TRBJ2-5; 9 bases match TRBD2. Germline lookup yields CDR1 LGHNA and CDR2 YNFKEQ. The CDR3 loop spans 17 amino acids. V gave up 0 bases and J gave up 4 bases; unmatched junction bases: 9.

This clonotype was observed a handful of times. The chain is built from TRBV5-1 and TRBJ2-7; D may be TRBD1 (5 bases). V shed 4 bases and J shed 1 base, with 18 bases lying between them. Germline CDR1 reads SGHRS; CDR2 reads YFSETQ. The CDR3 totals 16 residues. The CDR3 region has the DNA TGCGCCAGCAGCCCAGATAGTGCAGGGCCATCCTACGAGCAGTACTTC. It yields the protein CASSPDSAGPSYEQYF.

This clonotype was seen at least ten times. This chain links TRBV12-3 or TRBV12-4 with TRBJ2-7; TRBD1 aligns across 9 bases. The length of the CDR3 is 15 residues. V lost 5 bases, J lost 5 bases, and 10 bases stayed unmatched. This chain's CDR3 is CASSKGEQGAHEQYF. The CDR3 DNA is TGTGCCAGCAGTAAGGGAGAACAGGGGGCACACGAGCAGTACTTC.

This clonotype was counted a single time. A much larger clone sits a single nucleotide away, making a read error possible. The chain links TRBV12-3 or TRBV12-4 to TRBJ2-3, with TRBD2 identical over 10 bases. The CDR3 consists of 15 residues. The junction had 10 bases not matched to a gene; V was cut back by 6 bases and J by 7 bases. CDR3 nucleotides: TGTGCCAGCAGGCCACGAGCGGGGGGGCCAAATACGCAGTATTTT. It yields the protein CASRPRAGGPNTQYF.

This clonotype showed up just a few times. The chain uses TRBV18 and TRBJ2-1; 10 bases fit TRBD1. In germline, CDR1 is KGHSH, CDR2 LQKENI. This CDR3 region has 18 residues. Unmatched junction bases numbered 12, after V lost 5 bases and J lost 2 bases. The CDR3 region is CASSAGTGVTTTYNEQFF. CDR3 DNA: TGTGCCAGCTCAGCCGGGACAGGGGTGACTACTACCTACAATGAGCAGTTCTTC.